The following is a TCR beta chain sequence with its context. Its binding antigen is unknown. No quality values exist for individual bases; no much larger clone is one base distant. This sample is drawn from a study of OX40 agonist ivuxolimab in advanced cancers. With respect to the entire study: Ivuxolimab was a fully human IgG2 agonistic monoclonal antibody targeting the costimulatory receptor OX40 (CD134). The point of sequencing TCRbeta in the periphery was to test whether ivuxolimab changed TCR sequence diversity and drove clonal T-cell expansion. Partial responses were achieved by three dose-escalation patients, of whom one had hepatocellular carcinoma and two had cutaneous melanoma. Of the roughly 50 dose-escalation patients, hepatocellular carcinoma was present in around 19, melanoma in around 15, renal cell carcinoma in 9 and head and neck cancer in 9. Intravenous ivuxolimab was administered to patients every 2 weeks at six dose levels: 0.01, 0.1, 0.3, 1.5, 3 and 10 mg/kg. The paper covers the monotherapy dose-escalation part of the phase I ivuxolimab trial, which included N of about 56 patients. Prior anti-PD-1, anti-PD-L1 or anti-CTLA-4 therapy was permitted, and checkpoint inhibitors had been received by under 50% of dose-escalation patients. The dose-escalation cohort was about 86% male with a mean age of about 60 years, ranging from roughly 23 to 90. Summary of the overall study and its limitations: At doses of 0.1 to 3.0 mg/kg, clonal expansion of both CD4+ and CD8+ blood T cells was observed from baseline to week 6. After ivuxolimab, expanded clones were on average more numerous among CD8+ T cells than among CD4+ T cells. Low levels of normalized T-cell clonal expansion were also seen in some patients who did not respond. The antigen specificity of the peripheral T cells that underwent clonal expansion was not determined. In the 0.1-3.0 mg/kg groups, partial responders had among the lowest normalized peripheral clonal expansion, particularly in CD8+ T cells.

To sequence the TCRbeta CDR3 region, genomic DNA was isolated from the sorted cells. The immunoSEQ Assay was used to sequence the TCRbeta CDR3 regions. Sourced from immuneACCESS, this table was stored by TCRdb with only in-frame sequences that have V and J called. A share of the clones is absent; for the studies checked, an unresolved V gene accounts for under half, and the remainder has no known explanation. In all, the sample holds around 67,000 clones, and 83% of those were seen once. Approximately 0.7% of the sample lies in the top ten. Patients with a history of autoimmune disease or receiving systemic immunosuppression were excluded from the trial. Peripheral blood for TCR sequencing was drawn from every dose cohort at baseline, at cycle 4 day 1 and at cycle 7 day 1. The samples were drawn from a first-in-human, open-label, multicenter phase I dose-escalation trial of ivuxolimab. The trial enrolled adults with locally advanced or metastatic head and neck squamous cell, hepatocellular, melanoma or renal cell carcinoma. Before TCR sequencing, CD4+ and CD8+ T cells were separately sorted from peripheral blood.

Material: CD4+ or CD8+ T cells sorted from blood, obtained in a trial of the OX40 agonist ivuxolimab. This clonotype was sampled from an adult with an advanced solid tumor such as melanoma, head and neck, liver or kidney cancer.

The DNA sequence reads TGTGCCAGCCGGGAGGGGGCTCTCCTGTACGAGCAGTACTTC. This codes for CASREGALLYEQYF. The chain was built from TRBV6-5 and TRBJ2-7, with a tentative D gene TRBD2 over 8 matching bases. For CDR1 and CDR2, the germline V gene lists MNHEY and SVGAGI. The CDR3 holds 14 amino acids from the cysteine to the phenylalanine. The CDR3 DNA has 42 bases and is translated from base 1. The V and J ends are trimmed by 8 bases and 4 bases, leaving 18 bases between them.